Below are 8 T cell receptor beta chains sequenced from a single sample in a study of a mutant IDH1 vaccine in newly diagnosed glioma. Stated time point: week 5, during vaccination. Doses consisted of 300 ug of mutant IDH1 20-mer peptide each, paired with topical imiquimod. The data were produced by immunoSEQ multiplex PCR, yet TCRdb's version contains in-frame clones alone and is incomplete. The sample lists 70,000 to 90,000 clones, 91% occurring once. Antigen specificity for these receptors is unknown. The specimen was PBMCs, collected from a glioma patient whose treatment included an IDH1 peptide vaccine. The origin of the receptors is a woman in her 50s with glioma.

The J gene is TRBJ2-1, the V gene TRBV2, with no clear D. The CDR3 consists of 11 residues. Germline V gene lookup returns CDR1 SNHLY and CDR2 FYNNEI. With 6 bases removed from V and 10 bases from J, the gap between germline ends came to 10 bases. CDR3 residues: CASRRVAEQFF. CDR3 nucleotide sequence: TGTGCCAGCAGGAGAGTCGCGGAGCAGTTCTTC.

This chain uses TRBV7-3 with TRBJ2-3, with no clear D. CDR1 is SGHTA, CDR2 FQGTGA, per germline. The CDR3 is made up of 14 amino acids. The V end was cut by 3 bases, the J end by 0 bases, with 7 bases between. In DNA form, the CDR3 reads TGTGCCAGCAGCTTGGAGACTAGCACAGATACGCAGTATTTT. Translated: CASSLETSTDTQYF.

The rearrangement uses TRBV5-1 and TRBJ2-3; unclear D gene. V lost 0 bases and J 1 base, leaving 9 bases between the germline ends. The CDR3 totals 15 residues. Per the germline V gene, CDR1 is SGHRS and CDR2 is YFSETQ. The CDR3 is CASSLGAHGTDTQYF. DNA for the CDR3: TGCGCCAGCAGCTTGGGGGCCCATGGCACAGATACGCAGTATTTT. Drawing the rest from reference TRBV5-1 and TRBJ2-3, the complete variable domain is KAGVTQTPRYLIKTRGQQVTLSCSPISGHRSVSWYQQTPGQGLQFLFEYFSETQRNKGNFPGRFSGRQFSNSRSEMNVSTLELGDSALYLCASSLGAHGTDTQYFGPGTRLTVL.

J is TRBJ1-4 and V is TRBV5-1; 12 bases are shared with TRBD1. Germline V lookup: CDR1 SGHRS, CDR2 YFSETQ. The CDR3 runs 15 residues. The ends lost 4 bases at V and 7 bases at J; junction bases unmatched: 5. CDR3 in amino acids: CASSPGQGASEKLFF. DNA for the CDR3: TGCGCCAGCAGCCCGGGACAGGGGGCGAGTGAAAAACTGTTTTTT.

The CDR3, as DNA: TGCGCCAGCAGGTTAGGACTGGCGGCCACCTACGAGCAGTACTTC. This gives the protein CASRLGLAATYEQYF. J is TRBJ2-7 and V is TRBV5-1; maybe TRBD2 (5 bases). Trimming took 5 bases from V and 2 from J, leaving 17 bases between them. The germline V gene has CDR1 SGHRS and CDR2 YFSETQ. This CDR3 has 15 amino acids.

This rearrangement joins TRBV28 to TRBJ1-1; D gene uncertain. The CDR3 runs 15 residues. Per the germline V gene, CDR1 is MDHEN and CDR2 is SYDVKM. V lost 5 bases, J lost 0 bases, and 13 bases lay in between. The CDR3 DNA is TGTGCCAGCAGTCTCTCCCCGACCTTGAACACTGAAGCTTTCTTT. Encoded protein: CASSLSPTLNTEAFF.

V usage is TRBV5-4 and J usage is TRBJ1-1; D unresolved. The CDR3 contains 16 residues. The V gene's germline CDR1 is SGHNT and CDR2 YYREEE (reference sequence). V was shortened by 2 bases and J by 1 base, with 15 bases between the two germline ends. CDR3 nucleotide sequence: TGTGCCAGCAGCTTCGAATTGGTCCTCGGGAACACTGAAGCTTTCTTT. This gives the protein CASSFELVLGNTEAFF.

The genes are TRBV6-1 and TRBJ1-5; TRBD1 might be the D (5 bases). Between the trimmed V and J ends, which lost 3 bases and 5 bases, there was a span of 14 bases. CDR1 MNHNS and CDR2 SASEGT come from the germline V gene. The CDR3 loop spans 15 amino acids. The CDR3 is CASSDLSGMDQPQHF. The CDR3 DNA sequence: TGTGCCAGCAGTGACTTATCAGGGATGGATCAGCCCCAGCATTTT.